These T cell receptor beta chains were read from a single sample in a study of blood T cell repertoires in COVID-19. TCRdb keeps only in-frame clones here, not all; method: immunoSEQ multiplex PCR. The sample consists of roughly 190,000 clones, 84% of them appearing once. Sample: peripheral blood. Every receptor here comes from a human donor in a cohort sampled during active COVID-19. Each CDR3 is given with its conserved first and last residue. Each record gives: V gene, clone size, J gene, CDR3 protein. Clone size is given for some rows only: seen once, a few or many times, or a class if the clone is expanded.

V: TRBV19
size: -
J: TRBJ2-1
CDR3: CASSIRSFDEQFF

V: TRBV7-8
size: -
J: TRBJ2-5
CDR3: CASSLAVAPGLAGRQETQYF

V: TRBV25-1
size: -
J: TRBJ1-2
CDR3: CASSEYPETGYGYTF

V: TRBV7-3
size: -
J: TRBJ1-1
CDR3: CANRERGPEAFF

V: TRBV3-1/TRBV3-2
size: -
J: TRBJ1-1
CDR3: CASLPGPGGEAFF

V: TRBV30
size: -
J: TRBJ2-6
CDR3: CACNTGIPGANVLTF

V: TRBV6-5
size: -
J: TRBJ2-7
CDR3: CASEPGTEPYEQYF

V: TRBV18
size: -
J: TRBJ2-6
CDR3: CASSSTTGSLSGANVLTF

V: TRBV30
size: -
J: TRBJ1-6
CDR3: CAWTTGRGNSPLHF

V: TRBV6-5
size: -
J: TRBJ2-3
CDR3: CASRTGTGTDTQYF

V: TRBV20-1
size: -
J: TRBJ1-2
CDR3: CSASQDRVSGYTF

V: TRBV7-2
size: -
J: TRBJ1-5
CDR3: CASSAGAHGNQPQHF

V: TRBV2
size: -
J: TRBJ2-2
CDR3: CASSERRGNTGELFF

V: TRBV3-1/TRBV3-2
size: once
J: TRBJ2-1
CDR3: CASSQTSGRMRGSYNEQFF

V: TRBV5-5
size: -
J: TRBJ2-7
CDR3: CASSSTSGSSQEQYF

V: TRBV27
size: -
J: TRBJ2-3
CDR3: CASSLFIEDTQYF

V: TRBV3-1/TRBV3-2
size: -
J: TRBJ2-7
CDR3: CASSQRNPGQGYEQYF

V: TRBV4-2
size: -
J: TRBJ2-5
CDR3: CASSVAGGGEETQYF

V: TRBV25-1
size: -
J: TRBJ2-2
CDR3: CASNWGANTGELFF